The 11 T cell receptor beta chains reported below all come from one sample, sequenced in a study of cytomegalovirus exposure and HLA in healthy donors. The PCR was carried out with 60 Vbeta primers and 13 Jbeta primers. Only in-frame clones appear in the TCRdb table, and some are missing; sequencing was by immunoSEQ multiplex PCR. The sample carries 75,000 to 95,000 clones, 60% to 80% recorded once. The sample taken for sequencing was PBMCs. The receptors stem from a man aged 45-65 years in good health and CMV-seronegative.

The chain couples TRBV6-5 to TRBJ2-5, with TRBD2 identical over 8 bases. CDR1 and CDR2 (germline): MNHEY, SVGAGI. The V gene end was trimmed by 4 bases and the J gene end by 5 bases; junction bases not matched to a gene: 9. CDR3 size: 15 residues. The CDR3 loop reads CASSLRTGGLETQYF. The CDR3 DNA is TGTGCCAGCAGTTTAAGGACGGGGGGGCTTGAGACCCAGTACTTC.

The rearrangement joins TRBV5-3 to TRBJ1-4; D gene ambiguous. TRBV5-3 belongs to the ORF category, with a function that is uncertain. V lost 2 bases and J 3 bases, leaving 11 bases between the germline ends. The CDR3 totals 15 residues. The DNA of the CDR3 is TGTGCCAGAAGCTTCCCTACAGAACCTAATGAAAAACTGTTTTTT. It yields the protein CARSFPTEPNEKLFF.

The chain is built from TRBV5-1 and TRBJ1-3, with D possibly TRBD1 on 6 matching bases. Trimming cost V 2 bases and J 4 bases, with 13 bases left between them. This CDR3 spans 15 amino acids. Germline assignment: CDR1 SGHRS and CDR2 YFSETQ. The CDR3, as DNA: TGCGCCAGCAGCTTCAACAGGGCTACAGGAAACACCATATATTTT. This translates into CASSFNRATGNTIYF.

The genes are TRBV29-1 and TRBJ1-4; D gene uncertain. CDR1 and CDR2 (germline): SQVTM, ANQGSEA. V was pared by 1 base and J by 8 bases, with 11 bases between. The CDR3 spans 13 residues. DNA for the CDR3: TGCAGCGTTGAAGGAGAGGGTTTGGAAAAACTGTTTTTT. Translated: CSVEGEGLEKLFF.

CDR3: CASFPRTVSETQYF. DNA of the CDR3: TGTGCCAGCTTTCCTCGGACAGTCTCAGAGACCCAGTACTTC. V and J are TRBV2 and TRBJ2-5, with D tentatively TRBD1 (6 bases). Trimming shortened V by 8 bases and J by 4 bases, and 17 bases separated the two germline ends. Germline lookup yields CDR1 SNHLY and CDR2 FYNNEI. The CDR3 length is 14 residues.

The rearrangement uses TRBV7-9 and TRBJ2-5; 13 positions match TRBD2. Germline lookup yields CDR1 SEHNR and CDR2 FQNEAQ (reference sequence). The CDR3 runs to 15 residues. J gave up 5 bases and V 5 bases, and 5 bases lay outside the gene matches. CDR3 nucleotides: TGTGCCAGCAGCGATCCGGGACTAGCGGGGGAGACCCAGTACTTC. Encoded protein: CASSDPGLAGETQYF.

This clone has a count of ten or more. The chain employs TRBV5-4 and TRBJ2-2; 7 bases match TRBD1. Losses at the gene ends were 4 bases for V and 6 bases for J; bases not matched to a gene: 9. CDR1 is SGHNT and CDR2 is YYREEE in the germline V gene (reference sequence). The CDR3 consists of 15 residues. CDR3 region: CASSPGTVTAGELFF. CDR3 nucleotide sequence: TGTGCCAGCAGCCCAGGGACAGTGACTGCCGGGGAGCTGTTTTTT.

J is TRBJ2-2 and V is TRBV28; 7 nucleotides match TRBD1. The V and J ends lost 6 bases and 1 base, in that order; junction bases with no gene match: 5. CDR1 and CDR2 (germline): MDHEN, SYDVKM. This CDR3 region has 15 residues. DNA of the CDR3: TGTGCCAGCAGGTCAGGGGGAATGAACACCGGGGAGCTGTTTTTT. Amino acids: CASRSGGMNTGELFF. Looking up the rest from reference TRBV28 and TRBJ2-2 gives the full variable domain: DVKVTQSSRYLVKRTGEKVFLECVQDMDHENMFWYRQDPGLGLRLIYFSYDVKMKEKGDIPEGYSVSREKKERFSLILESASTNQTSMYLCASRSGGMNTGELFFGEGSRLTVL.

This chain uses TRBV27 with TRBJ2-1, with 8 bases matching TRBD2. The CDR3 loop spans 15 amino acids. Losses at the gene ends were 4 bases for V and 4 bases for J; bases not matched to a gene: 6. CDR1 and CDR2 (germline): MNHEY, SMNVEV (reference sequence). CDR3 in DNA: TGTGCCAGCAGTTCTCGGGGGGGGCGATACAATGAGCAGTTCTTC. Translating gives CASSSRGGRYNEQFF.

This clone was counted a few times. The chain is built from TRBV15 and TRBJ1-2, with D possibly being TRBD1 (5 bases). Germline-derived CDR1 and CDR2 are LNHNV and YYDKDF (reference sequence). V was clipped by 0 bases and J by 6 bases, with 14 bases between them. The CDR3 consists of 15 residues. CDR3 coding DNA: TGTGCCACCAGCAGAGATTTCACAGGTTCAAATGGCTACACCTTC. Its protein product is CATSRDFTGSNGYTF.

The sample holds a few counts of this clone. The CDR3 spells CASSFSGTGEAFF. CDR3 in DNA: TGTGCCAGCAGTTTCTCCGGGACAGGTGAAGCTTTCTTT. This sequence joins TRBV6-5 and TRBJ1-1; 8 nucleotides line up with TRBD1. The CDR3 sequence is 13 residues long. V lost 4 bases to trimming and J lost 7 bases; unmatched junction nucleotides: 5. Germline V CDR1 and CDR2: MNHEY, SVGAGI.